The next 21 T cell receptor beta chains were all read from a single sample in a study of OX40 agonist ivuxolimab in advanced cancers. Libraries were prepared by immunoSEQ multiplex PCR; TCRdb keeps only in-frame clonotypes and omits some of them. Of some 12,000 clones listed, approximately 83% are singletons. Sample: CD4+ or CD8+ T cells sorted from blood, taken in a trial of the OX40 agonist ivuxolimab. The origin of the receptors is an adult with an advanced solid tumor such as melanoma, head and neck, liver or kidney cancer.

This chain connects TRBV28 to TRBJ2-2, with 13 nucleotides matching TRBD2. With 6 bases clipped from V and 3 bases from J, the junction kept 10 bases outside the gene matches. The germline gives CDR1 MDHEN, CDR2 SYDVKM. The CDR3 runs 18 residues. CDR3 sequence (DNA): TGTGCCAGCAGCCTACTAGCGGGAGGGCCATTGGACACCGGGGAGCTGTTTTTT. Residues: CASSLLAGGPLDTGELFF.

The chain combines TRBV7-9 with TRBJ1-2; 11 nucleotides line up with TRBD1. The CDR3 runs to 15 residues. Germline V lookup: CDR1 SEHNR, CDR2 FQNEAQ (reference sequence). J gave up 5 bases and V 3 bases, and 5 bases lay outside the gene matches. For the CDR3, the DNA is TGTGCCAGCAGCTTTGGACAGGGGGCCGGATATGGCTACACCTTC. It encodes CASSFGQGAGYGYTF.

V and J are TRBV9 and TRBJ2-7; D is undetermined. This CDR3 spans 13 amino acids. Germline loops: CDR1 SGDLS, CDR2 YYNGEE. V lost 0 bases to trimming and J lost 5 bases, with 9 bases between them. The CDR3 sequence is CASSVAPQHEQYF. The CDR3 DNA follows: TGTGCCAGCAGCGTAGCCCCACAACACGAGCAGTACTTC.

The sample holds a few counts of this clone. V is TRBV19 and J is TRBJ1-2; D might be TRBD1 (6 bases). Germline V gives CDR1 LNHDA, CDR2 SQIVND (reference sequence). V lost 6 bases and J 2 bases, leaving 13 bases between the germline ends. The CDR3 totals 14 residues. The CDR3 nucleotides are TGTGCCAGTAGCACCCCGGGACACAACTATGGCTACACCTTC. This encodes CASSTPGHNYGYTF.

V usage is TRBV9 and J usage is TRBJ2-1; tentatively, D is TRBD2 (5 bases). Trimming stripped 9 bases from V and 2 bases from J, with 21 bases between. Per the germline V gene, CDR1 is SGDLS and CDR2 is YYNGEE. The CDR3 is 16 residues long. CDR3 sequence: CANSAIEGEAYNEQFF. The DNA for the CDR3 is TGTGCCAACAGTGCGATCGAGGGAGAAGCCTACAATGAGCAGTTCTTC. Together with reference TRBV9 and TRBJ2-1, the CDR3 gives the full variable domain: DSGVTQTPKHLITATGQRVTLRCSPRSGDLSVYWYQQSLDQGLQFLIQYYNGEERAKGNILERFSAQQFPDLHSELNLSSLELGDSALYFCANSAIEGEAYNEQFFGPGTRLTVL.

The chain carries TRBV4-1 and TRBJ2-1; 9 nucleotides agree with TRBD2. Germline-derived CDR1 and CDR2 are MGHRA and YSYEKL. CDR3 length: 15 amino acids. The V segment lost 6 bases and the J segment 5 bases; nucleotides outside the gene matches: 8. The CDR3 loop is CASREGSGRDNEQFF. In DNA, the CDR3 is TGCGCCAGCAGAGAGGGTAGCGGGAGAGACAATGAGCAGTTCTTC.

The rearrangement joins TRBV4-3 to TRBJ2-7; the D gene is possibly TRBD1 (6 bases). The CDR3 covers 14 residues. The germline V gene encodes CDR1 LGHNA and CDR2 YSLEER. The germline V and J ends were trimmed by 4 bases and 6 bases, with 16 bases remaining between them. The CDR3 DNA reads TGCGCCAGCAGCCCCCCGGGACACCCTATCGAGCAGTACTTC. It codes for CASSPPGHPIEQYF.

In DNA form, the CDR3 reads TGTGCCAGCAGTCCCATTACAGGAGATGAAAAACTGTTTTTT. Translating gives CASSPITGDEKLFF. This chain links TRBV27 with TRBJ1-4; D possibly corresponds to TRBD1 (5 bases). The CDR3 contains 14 residues. Trimming removed 5 bases from V and 6 bases from J, with 13 bases in between. CDR1 is MNHEY, CDR2 SMNVEV, per germline (reference sequence). Looking up the rest from reference TRBV27 and TRBJ1-4 gives the full variable domain: EAQVTQNPRYLITVTGKKLTVTCSQNMNHEYMSWYRQDPGLGLRQIYYSMNVEVTDKGDVPEGYKVSRKEKRNFPLILESPSPNQTSLYFCASSPITGDEKLFFGSGTQLSVL.

As concerns this clone: Other nucleotide sequences from this sample produce the same CDR3. J is TRBJ2-7 and V is TRBV19; a weak D match, TRBD1 (5 bases). The CDR3 extends over 14 amino acids. The ends were cut back, 3 bases at V and 0 bases at J, with 9 bases in the middle. From germline, CDR1 is LNHDA and CDR2 SQIVND (reference sequence). CDR3 amino acids: CASSITGSSYEQYF. The DNA for the CDR3 is TGTGCCAGTAGTATCACAGGTAGCTCCTACGAGCAGTACTTC.

The chain is built from TRBV29-1 and TRBJ2-1, with 11 bases that match TRBD2. The CDR3 runs to 17 residues. CDR1 is SQVTM and CDR2 is ANQGSEA in the germline V gene. The J segment lost 8 bases and the V segment lost 0 bases, leaving 12 bases of the junction unmatched. The CDR3 DNA reads as TGCAGCGTTGAAGATCGGGTTACTAGCGGGAGAACCGATGAGCAGTTCTTC. It encodes CSVEDRVTSGRTDEQFF.

The V gene is TRBV7-8, the J gene TRBJ2-3; no clear D gene. The V gene's germline CDR1 is SGHVS and CDR2 FQNEAQ. CDR3 length: 15 residues. Trimming stripped 1 base from V and 3 bases from J, with 11 bases between. The CDR3 loop is CASSLEDRPTDTQYF. The CDR3, as DNA: TGTGCCAGCAGCTTAGAAGACCGGCCGACAGATACGCAGTATTTT.

The V and J genes are TRBV19 and TRBJ1-5; possible D gene TRBD1, 5 bases. Per the germline V gene, CDR1 is LNHDA and CDR2 is SQIVND (reference sequence). V was clipped by 1 base and J by 9 bases, with 19 bases between them. The CDR3 covers 16 residues. The CDR3 sequence: CASSIVPAGLSVPQHF. The DNA of the CDR3 is TGTGCCAGTAGTATAGTTCCAGCAGGGCTCTCGGTGCCCCAGCATTTT.

The sample holds one count of this clone. The chain couples TRBV7-2 to TRBJ1-6; 8 bases fit TRBD1. V was clipped by 5 bases and J by 9 bases; unmatched bases: 3. The CDR3 has 13 residues. In germline, CDR1 is SGHTA, CDR2 FQGNSA. The CDR3 loop reads CASSGQGGSPLHF. The DNA for the CDR3 is TGTGCCAGCAGCGGACAGGGCGGTTCACCCCTCCACTTT.

This rearrangement joins TRBV19 to TRBJ2-1; 8 nucleotides line up with TRBD2. Germline CDR1 LNHDA, CDR2 SQIVND (reference sequence). There are 16 residues in the CDR3. J lost 0 bases, V lost 9 bases, and 10 bases had no gene match. CDR3 residues: CASKRAGTSSYNEQFF. The CDR3 DNA reads TGTGCCAGCAAACGGGCGGGGACTAGCTCCTACAATGAGCAGTTCTTC.

V gene TRBV5-4 combines with J gene TRBJ2-3; D may be TRBD1 or TRBD2 (5 bases each). Germline CDR1 is SGHNT and CDR2 is YYREEE (reference sequence). The CDR3 runs to 18 residues. V was cut by 2 bases and J by 4 bases, with 23 bases left in between. The CDR3 is CASSLKHGRDLGADTQYF. The CDR3 nucleotides read TGTGCCAGCAGCTTAAAGCACGGCCGGGACCTCGGAGCAGATACGCAGTATTTT.

This clone was seen once. The chain links TRBV27 to TRBJ2-7; D perhaps matches TRBD1 (5 bases). Trimming left V 5 bases short and J 3 bases short, with 11 bases between. Germline values: CDR1 MNHEY, CDR2 SMNVEV (reference sequence). The CDR3 runs 13 residues. CDR3 nucleotides: TGTGCCAGCAGTGATCAGGGAAACTACGAGCAGTACTTC. It is translated as CASSDQGNYEQYF.

The gene calls are TRBV14 and TRBJ2-5, with D possibly being TRBD1 (6 bases). CDR1 and CDR2 from the germline V gene are SGHDN and FVKESK. CDR3 length: 15 amino acids. V was trimmed by 3 bases and J by 2 bases, leaving 13 bases between them. The DNA of the CDR3 is TGTGCCAGCAGCCATTTCAGGGGCCCTCAAGAGACCCAGTACTTC. Protein: CASSHFRGPQETQYF.

The table lists this clone with a count of one. One base separates it from a far larger clone, so it is likely a read error. V is TRBV13 and J is TRBJ1-2, with D perhaps TRBD1 (5 bases). Trimming took off 1 base at V and 2 bases at J, with 11 bases between the two ends. The CDR3 loop spans 15 amino acids. Germline loops: CDR1 PRHDT, CDR2 FYEKMQ (reference sequence). CDR3 in amino acids: CASSLAGHPNYGYTF. Written as DNA, the CDR3 is TGTGCCAGCAGCTTAGCCGGACACCCGAACTATGGCTACACCTTC. The complete variable domain, with remaining parts taken from reference TRBV13 and TRBJ1-2, reads AAGVIQSPRHLIKEKRETATLKCYPIPRHDTVYWYQQGPGQDPQFLISFYEKMQSDKGSIPDRFSAQQFSDYHSELNMSSLELGDSALYFCASSLAGHPNYGYTFGSGTRLTVV.

The chain uses TRBV5-5 and TRBJ1-2; the D is unclear. The CDR3 has 14 amino acids. Trimming removed 0 bases at V and 4 bases at J, with 10 bases between. Germline CDR1 reads SGHKS; CDR2 reads YYEKEE (reference sequence). The CDR3 region has the DNA TGTGCCAGCAGCTTGGTGGGATCCCCCTATGGCTACACCTTC. Translating it yields CASSLVGSPYGYTF.

The J gene is TRBJ2-7, the V gene TRBV7-8; D perhaps matches TRBD1 (6 bases). Germline CDR1 is SGHVS and CDR2 is FQNEAQ. The CDR3 loop spans 12 amino acids. Trimming stripped 8 bases from V and 2 bases from J, with 10 bases between. The DNA for the CDR3 is TGTGCCAGCGGGGGCAGGCCCTACGAGCAGTACTTC. The encoded protein is CASGGRPYEQYF.

The V and J genes are TRBV4-1 and TRBJ2-2; TRBD2 is a possible D gene (5 bases). Looked up from germline, CDR1 is MGHRA and CDR2 is YSYEKL. This CDR3 spans 15 amino acids. The V end was cut by 6 bases, the J end by 8 bases, with 19 bases between. This chain's CDR3 is CASSRSGIPGGELFF. Written as DNA, the CDR3 is TGCGCCAGCAGTCGAAGTGGGATACCGGGGGGGGAGCTGTTTTTT.